This T cell receptor (beta chain) is drawn from a study of T cells in women clearing cervical HPV infection. As for the study in general: Cases were women with histologically confirmed HPV16-related CIN3 or worse, including a couple of invasive cancers.

Generated by immunoSEQ multiplex PCR, the TCRdb table keeps only in-frame clones and is missing some. The sample yields about 25,000 clones, of which the top ten take up around 3.5%. Sequenced sample: blood buffy coat. The receptor's source is a woman aged 18-70 years with a cervical HPV16 infection that either progressed to CIN3+ or cleared (not recorded which).

The sequenced CDR3 bases are TGTGCCAGCATTCTAACAGGTGCCAATTCACCC. Translating it yields CASILTGANSP. The complete CDR3 sequence is CASILTGANSPLHF. This chain connects TRBV28 to TRBJ1-6; a weak D match, TRBD1 (5 bases). The read comes to an end 3 residues before the CDR3 does, leaving the germline J gene to fill in the end. Per the germline V gene, CDR1 is MDHEN and CDR2 is SYDVKM. V lost 7 bases and J lost 7, with 14 bases in between. The CDR3 loop spans 14 amino acids.